The 7 T cell receptor beta chains listed next were all sequenced from one sample in a study of T cell responses to AZD1222 COVID-19 vaccine. TCRdb keeps only in-frame clones here, not all; method: immunoSEQ multiplex PCR. Of 100,000 to 150,000 clones listed, about 89% were seen once; the top ten hold less than 11%. The sequences come from peripheral blood, collected on day 0 of AZD1222 vaccination. The receptor source for this set is an adult in good health.

The chain recombines TRBV18 with TRBJ2-4; D is tentatively TRBD1 or TRBD2 (5 bases each). Per the germline V gene, CDR1 is KGHSH and CDR2 is LQKENI. This CDR3 has 12 amino acids. V was clipped by 3 bases and J by 12 bases, with 12 bases between them. The CDR3 DNA sequence: TGTGCCAGCTCACCTGAGGGACGGCGTCAGTACTTC. Its protein product is CASSPEGRRQYF.

The chain uses TRBV24-1 and TRBJ2-1; D is unresolved. CDR3 size: 13 residues. V lost 2 bases, J lost 8 bases, and 9 bases lay in between. The germline V gene has CDR1 KGHDR and CDR2 SFDVKD. CDR3 in amino acids: CATSDYSYDEQFF. CDR3 DNA: TGTGCCACCAGTGATTACAGTTATGATGAGCAGTTCTTC.

The chain employs TRBV10-3 and TRBJ2-5; TRBD2 aligns across 7 bases. Trimming removed 3 bases from V and 3 bases from J; junction bases left unmatched: 7. The CDR3 extends over 15 amino acids. Germline V gene lookup returns CDR1 ENHRY and CDR2 SYGVKD. This CDR3 is CAISDTGGREETQYF. CDR3 bases: TGTGCCATCAGTGATACCGGCGGGAGAGAAGAGACCCAGTACTTC.

CDR3 sequence reads: CASSIDSDRGAPAGYTF. DNA of the CDR3: TGTGCCAGTAGTATAGATTCGGACAGAGGGGCTCCCGCTGGCTACACCTTC. The chain joins TRBV19 to TRBJ1-2; D is possibly TRBD1 (6 bases). CDR1 LNHDA and CDR2 SQIVND come from the germline V gene (reference sequence). V gave up 0 bases and J gave up 7 bases, with 21 bases separating them. This CDR3 contains 17 residues.

This chain joins TRBV5-4 and TRBJ1-3; D is ambiguous. The germline V and J ends were trimmed by 0 bases and 0 bases, with 7 bases remaining between them. Germline assignment: CDR1 SGHNT and CDR2 YYREEE (reference sequence). The CDR3 totals 15 residues. This CDR3 is CASSLGGGSGNTIYF. CDR3 nucleotides: TGTGCCAGCAGCTTGGGTGGAGGCTCTGGAAACACCATATATTTT.

The chain employs TRBV6-5 and TRBJ1-5, with 7 bases matching TRBD1. V lost 6 bases and J lost 5; bases outside the gene matches: 7. CDR1 and CDR2 from the germline V gene are MNHEY and SVGAGI. The CDR3 sequence is 14 residues long. The CDR3 DNA is TGTGCCAGCAGACAATCAGGGGGAGATCAGCCCCAGCATTTT. It encodes CASRQSGGDQPQHF.

This rearrangement joins TRBV9 to TRBJ2-3; D not resolved. CDR1 is SGDLS and CDR2 is YYNGEE in the germline V gene. V lost 0 bases to trimming and J lost 4 bases, with 6 bases between them. The CDR3 is 13 amino acids. CDR3 nucleotide sequence: TGTGCCAGCAGCGTAGAGGACCCAGATACGCAGTATTTT. This gives the protein CASSVEDPDTQYF. Full variable domain (rest looked up from reference TRBV9 and TRBJ2-3): DSGVTQTPKHLITATGQRVTLRCSPRSGDLSVYWYQQSLDQGLQFLIQYYNGEERAKGNILERFSAQQFPDLHSELNLSSLELGDSALYFCASSVEDPDTQYFGPGTRLTVL.